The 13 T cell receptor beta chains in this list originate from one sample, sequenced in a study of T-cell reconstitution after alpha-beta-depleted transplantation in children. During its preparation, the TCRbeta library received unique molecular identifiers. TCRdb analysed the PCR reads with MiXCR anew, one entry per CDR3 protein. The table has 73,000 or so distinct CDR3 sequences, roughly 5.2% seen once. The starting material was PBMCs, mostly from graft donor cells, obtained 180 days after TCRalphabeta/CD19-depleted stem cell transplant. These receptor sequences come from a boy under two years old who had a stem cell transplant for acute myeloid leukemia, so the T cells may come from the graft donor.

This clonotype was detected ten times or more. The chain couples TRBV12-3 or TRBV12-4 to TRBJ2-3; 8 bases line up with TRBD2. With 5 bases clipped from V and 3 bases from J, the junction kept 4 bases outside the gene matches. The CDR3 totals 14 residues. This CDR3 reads CASSPGGPTDTQYF. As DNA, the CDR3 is TGTGCCAGCAGTCCGGGGGGGCCGACAGATACGCAGTATTTT.

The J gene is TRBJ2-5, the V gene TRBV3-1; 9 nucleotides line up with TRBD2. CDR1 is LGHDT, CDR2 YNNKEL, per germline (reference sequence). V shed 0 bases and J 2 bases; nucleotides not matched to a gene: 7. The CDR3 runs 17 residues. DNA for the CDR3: TGTGCCAGCAGCCAAGAAGTGACTAGCGGCCCACAAGAGACCCAGTACTTC. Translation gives CASSQEVTSGPQETQYF.

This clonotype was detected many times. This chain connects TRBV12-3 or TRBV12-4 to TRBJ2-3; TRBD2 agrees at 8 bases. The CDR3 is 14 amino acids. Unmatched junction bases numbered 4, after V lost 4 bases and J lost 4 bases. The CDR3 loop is CASSYPGGPDTQYF. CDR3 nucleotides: TGTGCCAGCAGTTACCCGGGGGGGCCAGATACGCAGTATTTT.

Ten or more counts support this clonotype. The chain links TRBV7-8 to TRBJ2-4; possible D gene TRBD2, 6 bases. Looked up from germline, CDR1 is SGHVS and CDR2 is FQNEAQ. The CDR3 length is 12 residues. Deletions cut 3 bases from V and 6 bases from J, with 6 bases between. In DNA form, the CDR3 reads TGTGCCAGCAGCTTGGGGGGAAACATTCAGTACTTC. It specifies CASSLGGNIQYF.

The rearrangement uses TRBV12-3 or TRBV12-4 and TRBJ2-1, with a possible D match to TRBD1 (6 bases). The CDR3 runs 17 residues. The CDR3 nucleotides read TGTACCTTCAGTTTAGCCACCGGGACATTCTCCTACAATGAGCAGTTCTTC. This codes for CTFSLATGTFSYNEQFF.

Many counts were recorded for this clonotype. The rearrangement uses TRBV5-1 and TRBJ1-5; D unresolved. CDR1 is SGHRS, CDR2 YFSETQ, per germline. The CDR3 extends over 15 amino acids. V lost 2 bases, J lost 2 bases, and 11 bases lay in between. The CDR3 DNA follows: TGCGCCAGCAGCTTAAGCCCCGGAGGCAATCAGCCCCAGCATTTT. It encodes CASSLSPGGNQPQHF.

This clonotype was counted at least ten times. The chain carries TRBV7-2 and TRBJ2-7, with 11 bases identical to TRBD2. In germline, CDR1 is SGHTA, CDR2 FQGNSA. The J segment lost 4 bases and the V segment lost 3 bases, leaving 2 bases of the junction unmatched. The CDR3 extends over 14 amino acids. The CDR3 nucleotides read TGTGCCAGCAGCTTTACTAGCGGGGGATACGAGCAGTACTTC. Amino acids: CASSFTSGGYEQYF.

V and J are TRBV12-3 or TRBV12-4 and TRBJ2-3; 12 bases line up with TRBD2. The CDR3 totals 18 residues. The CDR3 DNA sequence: TGTACCTGCAGTTTATCCCAAACTAGCGGGGGGTTCACAGATACGCAGTATTTT. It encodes CTCSLSQTSGGFTDTQYF.

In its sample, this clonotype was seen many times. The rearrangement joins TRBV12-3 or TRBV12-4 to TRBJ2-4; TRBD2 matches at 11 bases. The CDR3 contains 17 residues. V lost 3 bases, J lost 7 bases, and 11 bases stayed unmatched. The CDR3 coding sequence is TGTGCCAGCAGTTTCCCCACCTTAGCGGGGGGGCCGAACATTCAGTACTTC. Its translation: CASSFPTLAGGPNIQYF.

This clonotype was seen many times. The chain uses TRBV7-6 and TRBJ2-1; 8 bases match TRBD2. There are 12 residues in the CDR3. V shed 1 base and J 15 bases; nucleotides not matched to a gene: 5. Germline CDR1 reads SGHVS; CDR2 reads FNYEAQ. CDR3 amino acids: CASSLEAGGLFF. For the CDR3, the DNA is TGTGCCAGCAGCTTAGAGGCGGGGGGTCTGTTCTTC. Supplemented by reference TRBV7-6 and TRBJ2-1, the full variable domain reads GAGVSQSPRYKVTKRGQDVALRCDPISGHVSLYWYRQALGQGPEFLTYFNYEAQQDKSGLPNDRFSAERPEGSISTLTIQRTEQRDSAMYRCASSLEAGGLFFGPGTRLTVL.

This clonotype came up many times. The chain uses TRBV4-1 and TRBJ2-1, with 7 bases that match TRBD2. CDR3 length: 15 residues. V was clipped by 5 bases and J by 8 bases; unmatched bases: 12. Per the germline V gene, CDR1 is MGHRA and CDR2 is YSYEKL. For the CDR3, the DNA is TGCGCCAGCAGCTTCTCGACTAGCCGGCTAGATGAGCAGTTCTTC. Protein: CASSFSTSRLDEQFF.

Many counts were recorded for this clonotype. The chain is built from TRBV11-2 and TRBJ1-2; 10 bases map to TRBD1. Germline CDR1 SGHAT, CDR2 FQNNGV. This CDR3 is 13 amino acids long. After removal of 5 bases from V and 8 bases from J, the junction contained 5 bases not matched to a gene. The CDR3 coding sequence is TGTGCCAGCAGCCGGGACAGGGGAGGAGGCTACACCTTC. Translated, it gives CASSRDRGGGYTF.

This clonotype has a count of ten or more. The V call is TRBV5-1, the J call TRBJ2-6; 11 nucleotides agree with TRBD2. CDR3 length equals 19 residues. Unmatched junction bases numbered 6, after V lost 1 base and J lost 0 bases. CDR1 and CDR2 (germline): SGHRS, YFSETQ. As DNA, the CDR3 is TGCGCCAGCAGCTTGCTCACTAGCGGGGGACTCTCTGGGGCCAACGTCCTGACTTTC. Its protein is CASSLLTSGGLSGANVLTF. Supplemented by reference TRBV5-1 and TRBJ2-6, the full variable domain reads KAGVTQTPRYLIKTRGQQVTLSCSPISGHRSVSWYQQTPGQGLQFLFEYFSETQRNKGNFPGRFSGRQFSNSRSEMNVSTLELGDSALYLCASSLLTSGGLSGANVLTFGAGSRLTVL.